This T cell receptor (beta chain) was found in a study of blood T cells in healthy people across ages. Study-wide results and limits: For the donors, CMV status was unknown and possibly confounded expanded clonotype changes. Per million T cells, TCR beta diversity dropped roughly linearly as age increased.

A second PCR, run for about 6 to 11 cycles, used a sample-barcoded 5' primer plus a J-beta primer mix. A minimum of 2.5 million CDR3-containing paired-end reads was obtained for each sample. TCRdb re-called the 5' RACE reads with MiXCR, one entry per CDR3 protein. This table holds approximately 1.5 million distinct CDR3 sequences, approximately 43% found once. Germline V gene lookup returns CDR1 SGDLS and CDR2 YYNGEE. The CDR3 consists of 16 residues. Every sample yielded at least 7 million isolated PBMCs. With regard to this clonotype: The antigen remains unidentified.

The specimen sequenced was blood. V usage is TRBV9 and J usage is TRBJ2-1; 11 bases match TRBD2. The J call could be wrong; TRBJ2-7 is a better fit for the DNA end. The TCR was taken from a young woman in good health. CDR3 in DNA: TGTGCCAGCAGCGTAGGAGCTAGCGGGGGGTACAATGAGCAGTACTTC. Protein sequence: CASSVGASGGYNEQYF.